These 22 T cell receptor beta chains were sequenced from one sample in a study of blood T cell repertoires in COVID-19. Clones were sequenced by immunoSEQ multiplex PCR, and TCRdb holds only the in-frame ones, with some missing. This table holds about 120,000 clones, approximately 80% found once. Sequenced: peripheral blood. These receptors were obtained from a woman aged 70-85 years with acute or convalescent COVID-19.

This clone has more than one count but fewer than ten. This rearrangement joins TRBV7-2 to TRBJ1-5; TRBD1 matches 10 bases. V shed 3 bases and J 7 bases; nucleotides not matched to a gene: 9. Germline values: CDR1 SGHTA, CDR2 FQGNSA. The CDR3 has 16 residues. CDR3 region: CASSFIGTGEGQPQHF. The CDR3 coding sequence is TGTGCCAGCAGCTTTATCGGGACAGGGGAAGGCCAGCCCCAGCATTTT.

The V and J genes are TRBV5-4 and TRBJ2-5, with D unclear. Trimming shortened V by 7 bases and J by 5 bases, and 15 bases separated the two germline ends. Germline V lookup: CDR1 SGHNT, CDR2 YYREEE (reference sequence). This CDR3 has 13 residues. In nucleotides, the CDR3 is TGTGCCAGCGCGCTCCCAGGCCGGGAGACCCAGTACTTC. It encodes CASALPGRETQYF.

This rearrangement joins TRBV9 to TRBJ1-1; TRBD1 agrees at 9 bases. V gave up 0 bases and J gave up 11 bases; unmatched junction bases: 5. The germline V gene has CDR1 SGDLS and CDR2 YYNGEE. The length of the CDR3 is 13 residues. CDR3 loop: CASSVVQGASAFF. In DNA, the CDR3 is TGTGCCAGCAGCGTAGTACAGGGGGCAAGTGCTTTCTTT.

The genes are TRBV20-1 and TRBJ2-7, with TRBD2 matching 9 bases. With V trimmed by 3 bases and J by 3 bases, 6 bases remained unmatched. The CDR3 length is 14 residues. Germline V gives CDR1 DFQATT, CDR2 SNEGSKA (reference sequence). CDR3 sequence (DNA): TGCAGTGCTAGTCCCAGCGGGGGGAGCTACGAGCAGTACTTC. Amino acids: CSASPSGGSYEQYF.

This sequence joins TRBV11-2 and TRBJ1-1; 8 bases are shared with TRBD1. CDR1 and CDR2 (germline): SGHAT, FQNNGV. This CDR3 contains 14 residues. Germline trimming cut 0 bases from V and 10 bases from J; bases unmatched to any gene: 7. The CDR3 reads CASSLDRGLIRAFF. Here the CDR3 DNA reads TGTGCCAGCAGCTTAGACAGGGGGCTGATTAGAGCTTTCTTT.

The V call is TRBV10-2, the J call TRBJ2-7; D unresolved. The CDR3 extends over 12 amino acids. V was cut by 0 bases and J by 5 bases, with 5 bases left in between. Germline-derived CDR1 and CDR2 are WSHSY and SAAADI. The CDR3 here is CASSESWHEQYV. As DNA, the CDR3 is TGCGCCAGCAGTGAGTCTTGGCACGAGCAGTACGTC.

The chain carries TRBV6-4 and TRBJ2-7; 10 nucleotides agree with TRBD2. Trimming took 1 base from V and 2 from J; bases not matched to a gene: 2. Germline assignment: CDR1 MRHNA and CDR2 SNTAGT. The CDR3 has 15 amino acids. The CDR3 bases are TGTGCCAGCAGTGACTGGACTAGCGGAACCTACGAGCAGTACTTC. Translation gives CASSDWTSGTYEQYF.

This sequence joins TRBV5-1 and TRBJ1-3; 8 bases align to TRBD1. Per germline, CDR1 SGHRS and CDR2 YFSETQ. The V and J ends lost 0 bases and 2 bases, in that order; junction bases with no gene match: 4. The CDR3 length is 16 residues. The chain's CDR3 is CASSLGQGIAGNTIYF. CDR3 sequence (DNA): TGCGCCAGCAGCTTGGGACAGGGGATAGCTGGAAACACCATATATTTT.

V usage is TRBV5-4 and J usage is TRBJ1-1; 9 positions agree with TRBD1. Germline V gives CDR1 SGHNT, CDR2 YYREEE (reference sequence). The CDR3 sequence is 15 residues long. J gave up 3 bases and V 3 bases, and 6 bases lay outside the gene matches. CDR3 coding DNA: TGTGCCAGCAGCTCTGGGACAGGGAGAGACACTGAAGCTTTCTTT. Protein product: CASSSGTGRDTEAFF.

CDR3 amino acids: CASSSWTSGARNEQFF. The CDR3 DNA reads as TGTGCCAGCAGTTCCTGGACTAGCGGGGCCCGGAATGAGCAGTTCTTC. This rearrangement joins TRBV6-2 or TRBV6-3 to TRBJ2-1, with TRBD2 matching 12 bases. Germline V gene sequence: CDR1 MNHEY, CDR2 SVGEGT. The CDR3 length is 16 residues. The J segment lost 7 bases and the V segment lost 4 bases, leaving 8 bases of the junction unmatched.

The chain employs TRBV5-6 and TRBJ1-2, with TRBD1 as a possible D gene (6 bases). The CDR3 extends over 15 amino acids. Germline V gene lookup returns CDR1 SGHDT and CDR2 YYEEEE. V was pared by 5 bases and J by 2 bases, with 16 bases between. CDR3 DNA sequence: TGTGCCAGCAGTGTGCGTAGGACAGACAACTATGGCTACACCTTC. Its protein product is CASSVRRTDNYGYTF.

This clone came up a few times. This chain connects TRBV27 to TRBJ1-6; 9 bases are shared with TRBD1. The germline V gene encodes CDR1 MNHEY and CDR2 SMNVEV (reference sequence). There are 15 residues in the CDR3. The V gene end was trimmed by 5 bases and the J gene end by 9 bases; junction bases not matched to a gene: 8. Here the CDR3 reads CASSKTGGAGSPLHF. The CDR3 DNA follows: TGTGCCAGCAGTAAAACAGGGGGCGCAGGTTCACCCCTCCACTTT.

The chain joins TRBV29-1 to TRBJ1-5; TRBD1 is a possible D gene (5 bases). Germline V CDR1 and CDR2: SQVTM, ANQGSEA. V lost 5 bases and J lost 4, with 12 bases in between. The CDR3 is 13 residues long. In DNA, the CDR3 is TGCAGCGTTTGGCCCGGGGGTAATCAGCCCCAGCATTTT. Its protein product is CSVWPGGNQPQHF. The full variable domain, completed using reference TRBV29-1 and TRBJ1-5, is SAVISQKPSRDICQRGTSLTIQCQVDSQVTMMFWYRQQPGQSLTLIATANQGSEATYESGFVIDKFPISRPNLTFSTLTVSNMSPEDSSIYLCSVWPGGNQPQHFGDGTRLSIL.

This chain links TRBV7-2 with TRBJ2-7; D unresolved. V lost 5 bases and J 0 bases, leaving 8 bases between the germline ends. The CDR3 has 13 amino acids. Germline CDR1 reads SGHTA; CDR2 reads FQGNSA. The CDR3, as DNA: TGTGCCAGCAGCCGAACTAACTCCTACGAGCAGTACTTC. Its protein is CASSRTNSYEQYF.

The gene calls are TRBV2 and TRBJ1-6, with TRBD1 as a possible D gene (5 bases). Germline CDR1 is SNHLY and CDR2 is FYNNEI. The CDR3 totals 14 residues. Between the trimmed V and J ends, which lost 4 bases and 7 bases, there was a span of 11 bases. For the CDR3, the DNA is TGTGCCAGCAGTGCCCCTGGGGGGAATTCACCCCTCCACTTT. This sequence encodes CASSAPGGNSPLHF.

This clone showed up many times. The chain uses TRBV3-1 (or the pseudogene TRBV3-2) and TRBJ1-1; a weak D match, TRBD1 (6 bases). CDR3 length: 14 amino acids. Germline CDR1 reads LGHDT; CDR2 reads YNNKEL (reference sequence). V lost 0 bases, J lost 1 base, and 6 bases lay in between. CDR3 sequence: CASSQEQGNTEAFF. CDR3 DNA: TGTGCCAGCAGCCAAGAACAGGGGAACACTGAAGCTTTCTTT.

This rearrangement joins TRBV6-2 or TRBV6-3 to TRBJ2-3; TRBD2 matches 13 bases. The CDR3 contains 17 residues. Germline values: CDR1 MNHEY, CDR2 SVGEGT. Losses at the gene ends were 0 bases for V and 6 bases for J; bases not matched to a gene: 6. CDR3 nucleotide sequence: TGTGCCAGCAGTTACTCGACTAGCGGGGGGACTATTGATACGCAGTATTTT. Its protein product is CASSYSTSGGTIDTQYF.

The genes are TRBV6-5 and TRBJ1-2, with 8 bases fitting TRBD1. V shed 6 bases, J shed 0 bases, and the junction held 6 bases outside the gene matches. This CDR3 is 15 amino acids long. Germline V CDR1 and CDR2: MNHEY, SVGAGI. The CDR3 loop reads CASRATGQANYGYTF. As DNA, the CDR3 is TGTGCCAGCAGGGCAACGGGACAGGCTAACTATGGCTACACCTTC.

The chain is built from TRBV18 and TRBJ1-1; TRBD1 might be the D (5 bases). The V end was cut by 0 bases, the J end by 1 base, with 12 bases between. The CDR3 spans 16 residues. CDR1 and CDR2 from the germline V gene are KGHSH and LQKENI. CDR3 protein: CASSPPGGHRNTEAFF. CDR3 sequence (DNA): TGTGCCAGCTCACCACCGGGGGGTCATCGGAACACTGAAGCTTTCTTT.

The chain has TRBV6-4 and TRBJ2-7; perhaps TRBD2 as D (6 bases). Germline V gene sequence: CDR1 MRHNA, CDR2 SNTAGT. V lost 0 bases and J lost 6, with 21 bases in between. The CDR3 extends over 17 amino acids. The DNA for the CDR3 is TGTGCCAGCAGTGACTCGTCGGGGGTCTCCGGGGCTGGCGAGCAGTACGTC. Translating gives CASSDSSGVSGAGEQYV.

This clone was seen a handful of times. This chain connects TRBV19 to TRBJ1-4, with 7 bases lining up with TRBD1. The CDR3 length is 14 residues. The germline V gene has CDR1 LNHDA and CDR2 SQIVND (reference sequence). The trim removed 5 bases at V and 7 bases at J, leaving 7 bases unmatched. CDR3 nucleotide sequence: TGTGCCAGTAGTTCCGGGACAGTCGGTGAAAAACTGTTTTTT. It encodes CASSSGTVGEKLFF.

J is TRBJ1-4 and V is TRBV25-1; D is unresolved. CDR3 length: 15 amino acids. Trimming shortened V by 2 bases and J by 7 bases, and 14 bases separated the two germline ends. CDR1 and CDR2 from the germline V gene are MGHDK and SYGVNS. The CDR3 DNA reads TGTGCCAGCAGTGAAGTTGGTGATGAGAGTGAAAAACTGTTTTTT. Its translation: CASSEVGDESEKLFF.